This TCR beta chain was sequenced in a study of a mutant IDH1 vaccine in newly diagnosed glioma. As for the study in general: Visit V12 happened at week 35; visit V13 happened at week 47.

To note about this clone: Antigen specificity is unknown.

Repertoires were generated with immunoSEQ multiplex PCR, while TCRdb's copy carries only in-frame clones and drops some. In the table there are fewer than 40,000 clones, about 93% of which are singletons. Documented time point: week 47, end of study. Mutant IDH1 20-mer peptide, at 300 ug, made up each vaccine dose, with topical imiquimod. Patients carried new grade 3 or 4 IDH1-mutant astrocytomas lacking nuclear ATRX. This TCR came from a woman aged 40 to 50 with glioma. The sample here was PBMCs, taken from a glioma patient whose treatment included an IDH1 peptide vaccine.

For the CDR3, the DNA is TGTGCCAGCAGTCCGCCGGCAAACATTCAGTACTTC. Amino acids: CASSPPANIQYF. V usage is TRBV28 and J usage is TRBJ2-4; no clear D gene. Germline loops: CDR1 MDHEN, CDR2 SYDVKM. Deletions cut 5 bases from V and 6 bases from J, with 8 bases between. CDR3 length: 12 amino acids. Full variable domain (remainder filled in from reference TRBV28 and TRBJ2-4): DVKVTQSSRYLVKRTGEKVFLECVQDMDHENMFWYRQDPGLGLRLIYFSYDVKMKEKGDIPEGYSVSREKKERFSLILESASTNQTSMYLCASSPPANIQYFGAGTRLSVL.